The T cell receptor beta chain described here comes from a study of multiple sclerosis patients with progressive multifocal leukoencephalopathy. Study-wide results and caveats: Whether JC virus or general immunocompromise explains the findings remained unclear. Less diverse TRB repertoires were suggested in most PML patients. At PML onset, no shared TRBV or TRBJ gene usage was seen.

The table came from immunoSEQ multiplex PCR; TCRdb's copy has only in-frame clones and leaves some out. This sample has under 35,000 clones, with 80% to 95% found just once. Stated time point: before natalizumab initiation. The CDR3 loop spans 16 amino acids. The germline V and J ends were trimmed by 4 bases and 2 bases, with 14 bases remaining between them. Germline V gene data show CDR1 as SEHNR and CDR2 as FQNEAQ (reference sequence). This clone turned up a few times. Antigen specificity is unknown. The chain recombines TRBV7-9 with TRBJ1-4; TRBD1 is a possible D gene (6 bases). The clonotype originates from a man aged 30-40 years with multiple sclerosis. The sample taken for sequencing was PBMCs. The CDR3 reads CASSSPGVWTNEKLFF. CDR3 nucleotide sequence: TGTGCCAGCAGCTCTCCAGGGGTGTGGACTAATGAAAAACTGTTTTTT.